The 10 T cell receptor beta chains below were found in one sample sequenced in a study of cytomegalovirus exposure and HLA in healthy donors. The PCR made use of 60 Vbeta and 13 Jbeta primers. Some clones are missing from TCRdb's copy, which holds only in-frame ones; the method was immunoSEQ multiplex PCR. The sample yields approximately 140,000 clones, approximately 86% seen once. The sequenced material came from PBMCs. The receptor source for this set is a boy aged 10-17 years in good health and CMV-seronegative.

The CDR3 reads CASSARTSGGHTDTQYF. CDR3 DNA sequence: TGTGCCAGCAGCGCACGGACTAGCGGGGGGCACACAGATACGCAGTATTTT. The chain recombines TRBV7-9 with TRBJ2-3; 14 bases fit TRBD2. Germline CDR1 and CDR2: SEHNR and FQNEAQ (reference sequence). V was clipped by 5 bases and J by 2 bases; unmatched bases: 6. The CDR3 consists of 17 residues. Full variable domain (rest looked up from reference TRBV7-9 and TRBJ2-3): DTGVSQNPRHKITKRGQNVTFRCDPISEHNRLYWYRQTLGQGPEFLTYFQNEAQLEKSRLLSDRFSAERPKGSFSTLEIQRTEQGDSAMYLCASSARTSGGHTDTQYFGPGTRLTVL.

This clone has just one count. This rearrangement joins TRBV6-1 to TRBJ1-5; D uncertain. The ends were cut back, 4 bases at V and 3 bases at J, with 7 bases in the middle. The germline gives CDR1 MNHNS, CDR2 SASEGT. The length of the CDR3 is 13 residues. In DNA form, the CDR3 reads TGTGCCAGCAGTGTACGCGTCAATCAGCCCCAGCATTTT. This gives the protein CASSVRVNQPQHF.

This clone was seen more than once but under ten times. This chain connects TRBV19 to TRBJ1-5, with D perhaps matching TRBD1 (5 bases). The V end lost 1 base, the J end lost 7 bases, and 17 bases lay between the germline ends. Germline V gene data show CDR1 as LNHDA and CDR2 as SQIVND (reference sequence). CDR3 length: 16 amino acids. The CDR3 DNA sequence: TGTGCCAGTAGTATAGGTTGGGCAGGGCCCGGCCAGCCCCAGCATTTT. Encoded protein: CASSIGWAGPGQPQHF.

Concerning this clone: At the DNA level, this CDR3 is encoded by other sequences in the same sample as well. CDR3 DNA: TGTGCCAGCAGCGTAGTCGGAGACACTGAAGCTTTCTTT. It translates to CASSVVGDTEAFF. The chain combines TRBV9 with TRBJ1-1; D is ambiguous. Germline CDR1 and CDR2: SGDLS and YYNGEE. The CDR3 spans 13 residues. Deletions cut 0 bases from V and 3 bases from J, with 6 bases between.

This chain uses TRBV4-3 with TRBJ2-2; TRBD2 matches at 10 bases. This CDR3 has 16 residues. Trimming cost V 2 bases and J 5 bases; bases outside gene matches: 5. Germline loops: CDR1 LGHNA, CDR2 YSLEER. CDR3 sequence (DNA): TGCGCCAGCAGCCAACACTCGGGACTAGCGACCGGGGAGCTGTTTTTT. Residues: CASSQHSGLATGELFF.

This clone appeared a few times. The CDR3 DNA follows: TGCGCCAGCAATCTCGGACGGGGGATAAACACTGAAGCTTTCTTT. Amino acid sequence: CASNLGRGINTEAFF. This chain connects TRBV5-1 to TRBJ1-1, with D maybe TRBD1 (5 bases). From germline, CDR1 is SGHRS and CDR2 YFSETQ. The length of the CDR3 is 15 residues. Deletions cut 6 bases from V and 2 bases from J, with 17 bases between.

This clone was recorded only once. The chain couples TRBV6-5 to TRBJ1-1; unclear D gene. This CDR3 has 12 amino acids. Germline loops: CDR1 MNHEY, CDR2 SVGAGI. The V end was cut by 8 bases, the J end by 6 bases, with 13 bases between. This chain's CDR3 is CASEKANAEAFF. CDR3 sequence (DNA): TGTGCCAGCGAGAAAGCCAACGCTGAAGCTTTCTTT.

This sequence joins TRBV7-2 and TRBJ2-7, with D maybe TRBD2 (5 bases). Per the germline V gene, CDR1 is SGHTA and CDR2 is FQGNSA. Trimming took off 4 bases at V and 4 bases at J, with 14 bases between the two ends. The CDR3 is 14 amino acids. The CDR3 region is CASSYLEGRYEQYF. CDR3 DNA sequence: TGTGCCAGCAGCTACCTCGAGGGCCGATACGAGCAGTACTTC.

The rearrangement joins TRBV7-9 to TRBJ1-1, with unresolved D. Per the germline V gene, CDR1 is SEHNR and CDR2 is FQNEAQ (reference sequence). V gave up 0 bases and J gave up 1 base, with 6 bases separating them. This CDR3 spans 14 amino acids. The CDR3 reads CASSLARGNTEAFF. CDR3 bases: TGTGCCAGCAGCTTAGCGCGGGGGAACACTGAAGCTTTCTTT. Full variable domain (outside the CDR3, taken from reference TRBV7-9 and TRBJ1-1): DTGVSQNPRHKITKRGQNVTFRCDPISEHNRLYWYRQTLGQGPEFLTYFQNEAQLEKSRLLSDRFSAERPKGSFSTLEIQRTEQGDSAMYLCASSLARGNTEAFFGQGTRLTVV.

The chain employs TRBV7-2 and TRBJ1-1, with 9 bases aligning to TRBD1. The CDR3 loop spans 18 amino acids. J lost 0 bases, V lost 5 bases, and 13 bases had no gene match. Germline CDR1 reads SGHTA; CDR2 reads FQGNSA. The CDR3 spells CASSKKEDRGDLNTEAFF. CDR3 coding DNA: TGTGCCAGCAGCAAGAAAGAGGACAGGGGCGACCTGAACACTGAAGCTTTCTTT.